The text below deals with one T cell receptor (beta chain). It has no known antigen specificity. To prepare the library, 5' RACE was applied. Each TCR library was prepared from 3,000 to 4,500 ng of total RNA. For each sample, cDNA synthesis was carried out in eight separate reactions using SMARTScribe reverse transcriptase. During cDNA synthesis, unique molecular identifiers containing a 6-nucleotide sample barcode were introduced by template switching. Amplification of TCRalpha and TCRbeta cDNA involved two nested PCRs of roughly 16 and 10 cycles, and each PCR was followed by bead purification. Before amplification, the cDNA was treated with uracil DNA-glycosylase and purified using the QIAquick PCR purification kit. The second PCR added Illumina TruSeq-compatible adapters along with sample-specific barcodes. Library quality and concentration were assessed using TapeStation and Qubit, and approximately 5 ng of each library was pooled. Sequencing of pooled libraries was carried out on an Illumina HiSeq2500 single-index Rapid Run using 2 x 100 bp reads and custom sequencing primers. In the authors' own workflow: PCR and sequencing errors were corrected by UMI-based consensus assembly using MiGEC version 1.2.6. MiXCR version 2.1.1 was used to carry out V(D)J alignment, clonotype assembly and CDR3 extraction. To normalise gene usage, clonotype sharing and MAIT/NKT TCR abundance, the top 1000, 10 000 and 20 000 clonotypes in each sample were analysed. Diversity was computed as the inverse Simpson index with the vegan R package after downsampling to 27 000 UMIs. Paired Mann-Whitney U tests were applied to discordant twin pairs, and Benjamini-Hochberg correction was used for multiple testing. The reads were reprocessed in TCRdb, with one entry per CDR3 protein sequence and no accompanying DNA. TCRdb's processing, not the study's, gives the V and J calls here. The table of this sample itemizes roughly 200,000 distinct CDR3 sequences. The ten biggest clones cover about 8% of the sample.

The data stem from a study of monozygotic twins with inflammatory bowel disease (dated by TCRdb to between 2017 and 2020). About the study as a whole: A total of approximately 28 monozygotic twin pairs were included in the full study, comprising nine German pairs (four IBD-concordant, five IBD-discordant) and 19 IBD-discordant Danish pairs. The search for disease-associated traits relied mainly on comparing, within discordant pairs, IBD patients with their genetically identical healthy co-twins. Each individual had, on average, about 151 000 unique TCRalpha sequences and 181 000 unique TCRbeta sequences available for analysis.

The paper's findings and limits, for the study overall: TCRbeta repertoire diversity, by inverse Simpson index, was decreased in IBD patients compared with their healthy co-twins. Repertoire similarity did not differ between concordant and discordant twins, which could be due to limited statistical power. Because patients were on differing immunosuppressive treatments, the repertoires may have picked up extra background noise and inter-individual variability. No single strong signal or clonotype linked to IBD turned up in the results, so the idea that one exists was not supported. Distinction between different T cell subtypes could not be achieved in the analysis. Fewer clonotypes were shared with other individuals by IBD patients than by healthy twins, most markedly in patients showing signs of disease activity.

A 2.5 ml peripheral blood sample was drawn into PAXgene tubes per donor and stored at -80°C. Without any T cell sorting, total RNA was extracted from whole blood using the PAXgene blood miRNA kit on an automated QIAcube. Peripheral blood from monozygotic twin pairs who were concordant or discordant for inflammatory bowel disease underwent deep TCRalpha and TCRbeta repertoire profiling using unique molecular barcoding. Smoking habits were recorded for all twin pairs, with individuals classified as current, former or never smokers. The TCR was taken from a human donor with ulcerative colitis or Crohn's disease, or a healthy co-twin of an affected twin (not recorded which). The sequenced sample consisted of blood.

This receptor carries the CDR3 CASSLIGGPGNTIYF. In this chain, TRBV5-4 is recombined with TRBJ1-3; the TCRdb call, TRBD1, lacks DNA for checking. Inclusive of the bounding cysteine and phenylalanine, the CDR3 is 15 residues long. DNA is not recorded here. As encoded in the germline V gene (reference sequence), CDR1 is SGHNT while CDR2 is YYREEE.